This T cell receptor (beta chain) was sequenced for a study of T cell changes during pregnancy in multiple sclerosis. Profiled with immunoSEQ multiplex PCR; TCRdb holds only in-frame clones, not every one. The sample lists about 13,000 clones; approximately 91% were seen once. Germline V CDR1 and CDR2: SGHAT, FQNNGV. With V trimmed by 2 bases and J by 10 bases, 11 bases remained unmatched. The CDR3 is 15 amino acids. The TCR comes from a female donor with multiple sclerosis, enrolled in a pregnancy study. This specimen consisted of CD8+ T cells from peripheral blood mononuclear cells, obtained in the first trimester of pregnancy. V usage is TRBV11-2 and J usage is TRBJ2-1; 7 nucleotides align to TRBD1. DNA of the CDR3: TGTGCCAGCAGCTTACGACAGGGCTTGCTTGGGGAGCAGTTCTTC. Residues: CASSLRQGLLGEQFF.